These T cell receptor beta chains were read from a single sample in a study of vaccination and CD4 T cells after COVID-19. Antigens of these TCRs are unknown. One entry per CDR3 protein results from TCRdb running MiXCR on the PCR reads. The profile covers approximately 20,000 distinct CDR3 sequences, with 40% to 50% appearing a single time and roughly 9% taken by the ten largest. The sequenced sample was CD4+ T cells from blood, cultured in vitro. These receptors were taken from a human donor who had recovered from COVID-19. Each CDR3 is given with its conserved first and last residue. D genes are given only for firm matches. Only some rows state a clone size, as once, few, many or a class for expanded clones.

clone_size	d_call	j_call	v_call	cdr3_aa	cdr3_nt
.	.	TRBJ1-6	TRBV5-4	CASSLVKADSPLHF	TGTGCCAGCAGCTTGGTAAAGGCGGATTCACCCCTCCACTTT
once	.	TRBJ1-1	TRBV2	CASSVRVNTEAFF	TGTGCCAGCAGTGTGAGGGTGAACACTGAAGCTTTCTTT
few	.	TRBJ1-2	TRBV6-1	CASSGHKAPNYGYTF	TGTGCCAGCAGCGGACATAAAGCACCTAACTATGGCTACACCTTC
.	.	TRBJ2-7	TRBV7-2	CASSYDSDHEQYF	TGTGCCAGCAGCTACGACAGTGACCACGAGCAGTACTTC
once	.	TRBJ1-4	TRBV2	CASSESSFGLFF	TGTGCCAGCAGTGAGTCGAGCTTCGGACTGTTTTTT
.	TRBD1	TRBJ1-5	TRBV20-1	CSAKRQGLNQPQHF	TGCAGTGCCAAGCGACAGGGGTTAAATCAGCCCCAGCATTTT
once	.	TRBJ1-1	TRBV21-1	CASSKPKRERGGRRMNTEAFF	TGTGCCAGCAGCAAGCCGAAAAGGGAGCGAGGGGGTAGGAGGATGAACACTGAAGCTTTCTTT
few	.	TRBJ1-2	TRBV27	CASSQVIGLGGYTF	TGTGCCAGCAGTCAAGTGATAGGGCTGGGGGGCTACACCTTC
.	.	TRBJ1-5	TRBV7-2	CASSFDINSNQPQHF	TGTGCCAGCAGCTTCGACATTAATAGCAATCAGCCCCAGCATTTT
.	TRBD1	TRBJ1-2	TRBV12-3/TRBV12-4	CASRATGGGGYTF	TGTGCCAGCAGGGCAACAGGGGGAGGTGGCTACACCTTC
.	TRBD1	TRBJ2-7	TRBV5-5	CASSSTGTGGRGQYF	TGTGCCAGCAGCTCTACCGGGACAGGGGGGCGCGGGCAGTACTTC
.	.	TRBJ2-2	TRBV3-1	CASSHGITGELFF	TGTGCCAGCAGCCACGGTATCACCGGGGAGCTGTTTTTT
.	.	TRBJ2-7	TRBV6-2/TRBV6-3	CASTGRLSYEQYF	TGTGCCAGCACTGGACGACTCTCCTACGAGCAGTACTTC
.	.	TRBJ1-2	TRBV5-1	CASRGSLTNYGYTF	TGCGCCAGCCGAGGGAGCCTCACTAACTATGGCTACACCTTC
.	.	TRBJ1-5	TRBV12-3/TRBV12-4	CASSSPPEGPQHF	TGTGCCAGCAGTTCCCCGCCCGAGGGGCCCCAGCATTTT
.	TRBD2	TRBJ2-1	TRBV9	CASSVGAGAYNEQFF	TGTGCCAGCAGCGTAGGAGCGGGAGCATACAATGAGCAGTTCTTC
few	.	TRBJ1-1	TRBV6-5	CASSYSSGLNTEAFF	TGTGCCAGCAGTTACTCGAGTGGGCTGAACACTGAAGCTTTCTTT
.	.	TRBJ1-2	TRBV29-1	CSVPESNYGYTF	TGCAGCGTTCCAGAGTCTAACTATGGCTACACCTTC
few	TRBD1	TRBJ1-6	TRBV19	CASSGQGKGTLHF	TGTGCCAGTAGCGGACAGGGGAAGGGGACCCTCCACTTT
.	.	TRBJ1-1	TRBV6-5	CASSYGQQNTEAFF	TGTGCCAGCAGTTACGGGCAGCAGAACACTGAAGCTTTCTTT
once	TRBD2	TRBJ2-3	TRBV7-2	CASSFGLAGAPDTQYF	TGTGCCAGCAGCTTTGGACTAGCGGGAGCCCCAGATACGCAGTATTTT
.	.	TRBJ2-2	TRBV15	CATSRYDGELFF	TGTGCCACCAGCAGATACGACGGGGAGCTGTTTTTT
.	.	TRBJ1-2	TRBV4-1	CASSQDSAWANYGYTF	TGCGCCAGCAGCCAAGACTCCGCATGGGCTAACTATGGCTACACCTTC
.	TRBD1	TRBJ2-5	TRBV5-1	CASSLTGGYEETQYF	TGCGCCAGCAGCTTAACAGGGGGCTACGAAGAGACCCAGTACTTC
.	TRBD1	TRBJ1-6	TRBV25-1	CASRARDRVNSPLHF	TGTGCCAGCAGAGCTAGGGACAGGGTCAATTCACCCCTCCACTTT
.	.	TRBJ2-2	TRBV6-5	CASSSLAPFTGELFF	TGTGCCAGCAGTTCTCTGGCCCCATTCACCGGGGAGCTGTTTTTT
.	.	TRBJ2-7	TRBV4-2	CASSRTGTYEQYF	TGTGCCAGCAGCCGAACAGGGACCTACGAGCAGTACTTC
.	.	TRBJ1-2	TRBV2	CARQGRGQGGGYTF	TGTGCCAGGCAAGGCCGGGGGCAGGGAGGTGGCTACACCTTC
few	.	TRBJ1-3	TRBV28	CASSFGVSGNTIYF	TGTGCCAGCAGTTTTGGGGTCTCTGGAAACACCATATATTTT
.	.	TRBJ1-6	TRBV7-9	CASSPQGGSNNSPLHF	TGTGCCAGCAGCCCCCAGGGAGGGAGCAATAATTCACCCCTCCACTTT
.	TRBD1	TRBJ2-7	TRBV29-1	CSVEGQGPTYEQYF	TGCAGCGTTGAAGGACAGGGACCTACCTACGAGCAGTACTTC
few	.	TRBJ1-2	TRBV28	CASMGGAIGGYTF	TGTGCCAGCATGGGGGGGGCGATCGGAGGCTACACCTTC
few	.	TRBJ1-1	TRBV12-3/TRBV12-4	CASGLGLRNTEAFF	TGTGCCAGCGGCCTAGGACTCAGGAACACTGAAGCTTTCTTT
.	.	TRBJ2-3	TRBV10-3	CAISDPGSSTDTQYF	TGTGCCATCAGTGATCCTGGGAGTAGCACAGATACGCAGTATTTT
.	TRBD1	TRBJ2-7	TRBV28	CASSLGDRETYF	TGTGCCAGCAGTTTGGGGGACAGGGAGACGTACTTC
few	TRBD1	TRBJ1-2	TRBV20-1	CSAPPQGGYGYTF	TGCAGTGCCCCCCCACAGGGGGGCTATGGCTACACCTTC
.	TRBD2	TRBJ2-7	TRBV18	CASSLPGTSAFYEQYF	TGTGCCAGCTCACTTCCCGGGACTAGCGCCTTCTACGAGCAGTACTTC
few	.	TRBJ2-7	TRBV6-1	CASRGRDQTYEQYF	TGTGCCAGCAGGGGAAGAGACCAAACCTACGAGCAGTACTTC
few	.	TRBJ1-2	TRBV30	CAWSEQGFYGYTF	TGTGCCTGGAGCGAACAGGGATTCTATGGCTACACCTTC
few	.	TRBJ2-2	TRBV7-8	CASRRTNTGELFF	TGTGCCAGCAGACGTACGAACACCGGGGAGCTGTTTTTT
.	.	TRBJ2-6	TRBV14	CASSQVGSGANVLTF	TGTGCCAGCAGCCAAGTAGGCTCTGGGGCCAACGTCCTGACTTTC
.	TRBD2	TRBJ2-2	TRBV20-1	CSAPGGLGTGELFF	TGCAGTGCTCCGGGAGGCTTGGGCACCGGGGAGCTGTTTTTT
.	.	TRBJ2-3	TRBV7-2	CASKKASTDTQYF	TGTGCCAGCAAAAAGGCAAGCACAGATACGCAGTATTTT
.	.	TRBJ2-4	TRBV6-1	CASSEFGGNGKNIQYF	TGTGCCAGCAGTGAATTTGGAGGAAATGGGAAAAACATTCAGTACTTC
.	.	TRBJ1-1	TRBV6-5	CASSYPLTYGNTEAFF	TGTGCCAGCAGTTACCCCCTGACCTACGGGAACACTGAAGCTTTCTTT
few	.	TRBJ1-4	TRBV20-1	CSARQQEGGKLFF	TGCAGTGCTAGACAGCAGGAAGGGGGAAAACTGTTTTTT
.	.	TRBJ1-2	TRBV15	CATRPNREGYYGYTF	TGTGCCACCAGACCTAACAGGGAAGGTTACTATGGCTACACCTTC
.	.	TRBJ2-3	TRBV4-1	CASSLLGGRTDTQYF	TGCGCCAGCAGCCTATTGGGCGGGCGCACAGATACGCAGTATTTT
.	.	TRBJ1-1	TRBV5-5	CASSLMGGTSNTEAFF	TGTGCCAGCAGCTTGATGGGGGGCACCTCGAACACTGAAGCTTTCTTT
.	.	TRBJ1-2	TRBV10-3	CAISPQSDSGYTF	TGTGCCATCAGTCCACAATCGGACAGCGGCTACACCTTC
.	.	TRBJ1-1	TRBV12-3/TRBV12-4	CASSLGVEMNTEAFF	TGTGCCAGCAGTTTGGGGGTAGAAATGAACACTGAAGCTTTCTTT